Listed below are T cell receptor beta chains from one sample, sequenced in a study of molecular identifiers for immune sequencing clone quantification. One entry per CDR3 protein, called by TCRdb with MiXCR from the PCR reads. The sample has about 510,000 distinct CDR3 sequences; over 20% are singletons. What was sequenced was naive CD8+ T cells from blood, with Jurkat cell RNA spiked in. These receptor sequences come from a human donor in good health. Some libraries in this study had Jurkat cell RNA spiked in. Both conserved end residues are trimmed from each CDR3. The D gene is left open where the match is weak.

j_call | d_call | v_call | cdr3_aa
TRBJ2-7 | TRBD2 | TRBV20-1 | SASAGGISYEQY
TRBJ1-1 | NA | TRBV20-1 | SAPTGRPMNTEAF
TRBJ2-3 | NA | TRBV19 | ASSAPVSADTQY
TRBJ2-7 | NA | TRBV28 | ASADGPTYEQY
TRBJ2-3 | NA | TRBV13 | ASSPRMGGPDTQY
TRBJ1-2 | NA | TRBV2 | ASSEFPDGNYGYI
TRBJ1-5 | TRBD1 | TRBV5-1 | ASSVDRGRGNQPQH
TRBJ1-5 | TRBD1 | TRBV5-6 | ASSSGTVYSNQPQH
TRBJ2-1 | NA | TRBV12-3/TRBV12-4 | ASSTKRNPRTYNEQF
TRBJ2-2 | TRBD1 | TRBV4-3 | ASSPVTGANTGELF
TRBJ2-7 | TRBD1 | TRBV6-6 | ASSDITDGGQVYEQY
TRBJ2-1 | NA | TRBV11-2 | ASSTRASPSYNEQF
TRBJ2-3 | NA | TRBV20-1 | SARGRTVSTDTQY
TRBJ2-3 | TRBD2 | TRBV2 | ASRAGTSGILYTQY
TRBJ2-7 | TRBD2 | TRBV12-5 | ASLNLGTSGGVVYEQY
TRBJ1-5 | NA | TRBV4-3 | ASSPDLPPNQPQH
TRBJ1-1 | NA | TRBV13 | ASSLITVAEAF
TRBJ2-7 | TRBD1 | TRBV27 | ASSPWTGIGYEQY
TRBJ1-5 | NA | TRBV20-1 | SAREATESYSNQPQH
TRBJ2-2 | TRBD2 | TRBV5-6 | ASSSATSGITGELF
TRBJ2-5 | NA | TRBV11-2 | ASSSRLGETQY
TRBJ2-3 | TRBD2 | TRBV20-1 | SAPSLTLAGGPTTDTQY
TRBJ2-1 | TRBD2 | TRBV9 | ASSSPAGGTYELF
TRBJ2-1 | NA | TRBV2 | ASSTGEQF
TRBJ2-7 | NA | TRBV7-9 | ASTGPLSYEQY
TRBJ1-2 | TRBD1 | TRBV27 | ASSLQGVPNGYT
TRBJ2-3 | TRBD2 | TRBV7-3 | ASSLGTSGTDTQY
TRBJ2-7 | NA | TRBV12-3/TRBV12-4 | ASSLQVSEQY
TRBJ2-4 | TRBD1 | TRBV5-3 | ASSSPGQGAANIQY
TRBJ1-2 | TRBD1 | TRBV5-6 | ASSFGTGGGYGYT
TRBJ2-4 | NA | TRBV7-8 | ASSLDGKNIQY
TRBJ1-6 | TRBD1 | TRBV27 | ASRAGGPYNSPLH
TRBJ2-7 | NA | TRBV24-1 | ATSDFGGEQY
TRBJ2-1 | TRBD2 | TRBV7-2 | ASSPPLRGCYEQF
TRBJ2-3 | TRBD1 | TRBV5-1 | ASSLLGQGSTQY
TRBJ2-6 | NA | TRBV5-5 | ASSLAFSGANVLT
TRBJ2-5 | NA | TRBV29-1 | SVRTFQETQY
TRBJ2-5 | NA | TRBV27 | ASSSGVETQY
TRBJ2-7 | NA | TRBV20-1 | SAHHHGYEQY
TRBJ1-3 | NA | TRBV5-6 | ASSTGQAGSTIY
TRBJ1-3 | NA | TRBV4-3 | ASSQTNGGNTIY
TRBJ1-1 | NA | TRBV20-1 | SAPSRTEAF
TRBJ2-7 | NA | TRBV7-9 | ASSVPRGPPSEQY
TRBJ1-1 | TRBD1 | TRBV19 | ASRTGGTEAF
TRBJ2-3 | NA | TRBV10-3 | AISEGSSPTQY
TRBJ2-7 | NA | TRBV7-9 | ASRDRSSYEQY
TRBJ2-1 | NA | TRBV6-5 | ASSLTGFNEQF
TRBJ2-7 | NA | TRBV2 | ASSERRFSTYEQY